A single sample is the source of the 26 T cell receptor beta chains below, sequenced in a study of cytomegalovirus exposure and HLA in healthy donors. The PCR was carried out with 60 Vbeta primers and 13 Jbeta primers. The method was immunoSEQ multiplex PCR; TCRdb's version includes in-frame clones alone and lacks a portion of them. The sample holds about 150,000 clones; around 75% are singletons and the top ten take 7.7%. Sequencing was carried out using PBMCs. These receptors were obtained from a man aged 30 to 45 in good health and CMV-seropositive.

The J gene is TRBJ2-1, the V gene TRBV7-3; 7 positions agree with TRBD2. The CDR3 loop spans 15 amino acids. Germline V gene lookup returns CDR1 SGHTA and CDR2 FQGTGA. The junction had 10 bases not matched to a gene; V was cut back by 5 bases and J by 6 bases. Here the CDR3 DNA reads TGTGCCAGCAGCCCCGCCGGCGGGAGTGTCAATGAGCAGTTCTTC. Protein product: CASSPAGGSVNEQFF. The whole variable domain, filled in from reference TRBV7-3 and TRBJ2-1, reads GAGVSQTPSNKVTEKGKYVELRCDPISGHTALYWYRQSLGQGPEFLIYFQGTGAADDSGLPNDRFFAVRPEGSVSTLKIQRTERGDSAVYLCASSPAGGSVNEQFFGPGTRLTVL.

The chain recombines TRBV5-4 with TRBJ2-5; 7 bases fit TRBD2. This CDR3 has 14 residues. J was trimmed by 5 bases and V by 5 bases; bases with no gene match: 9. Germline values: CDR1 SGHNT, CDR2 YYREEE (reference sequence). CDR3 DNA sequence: TGTGCCAGCAGGAGAAGCGGGAATCGGGAGACCCAGTACTTC. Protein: CASRRSGNRETQYF.

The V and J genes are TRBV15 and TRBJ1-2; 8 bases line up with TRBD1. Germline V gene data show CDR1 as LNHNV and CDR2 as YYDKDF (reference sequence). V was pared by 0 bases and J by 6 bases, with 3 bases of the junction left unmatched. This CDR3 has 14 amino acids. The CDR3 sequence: CATSRDATGDGYTF. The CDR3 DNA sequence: TGTGCCACCAGCAGAGATGCGACAGGGGATGGCTACACCTTC.

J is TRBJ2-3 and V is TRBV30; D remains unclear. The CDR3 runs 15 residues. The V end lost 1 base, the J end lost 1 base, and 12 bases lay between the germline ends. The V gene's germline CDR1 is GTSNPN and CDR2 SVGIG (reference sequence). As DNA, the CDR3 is TGTGCCTGGAGTGCGGCAGCTAGTCGCACAGATACGCAGTATTTT. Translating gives CAWSAAASRTDTQYF. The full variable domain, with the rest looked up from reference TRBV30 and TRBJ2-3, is SQTIHQWPATLVQPVGSPLSLECTVEGTSNPNLYWYRQAAGRGLQLLFYSVGIGQISSEVPQNLSASRPQDRQFILSSKKLLLSDSGFYLCAWSAAASRTDTQYFGPGTRLTVL.

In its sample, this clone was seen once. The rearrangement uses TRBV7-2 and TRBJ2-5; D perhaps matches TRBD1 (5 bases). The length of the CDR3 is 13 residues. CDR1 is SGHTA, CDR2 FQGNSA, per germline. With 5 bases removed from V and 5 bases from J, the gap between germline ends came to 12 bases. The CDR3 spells CASSRDSRETQYF. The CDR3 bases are TGTGCCAGCAGCCGTGACAGCCGGGAGACCCAGTACTTC.

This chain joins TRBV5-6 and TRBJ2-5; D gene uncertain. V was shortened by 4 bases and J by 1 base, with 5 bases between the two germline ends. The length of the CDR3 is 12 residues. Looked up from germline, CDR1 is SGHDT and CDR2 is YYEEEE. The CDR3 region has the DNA TGTGCCAGCAGCCGACTCCAAGAGACCCAGTACTTC. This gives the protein CASSRLQETQYF.

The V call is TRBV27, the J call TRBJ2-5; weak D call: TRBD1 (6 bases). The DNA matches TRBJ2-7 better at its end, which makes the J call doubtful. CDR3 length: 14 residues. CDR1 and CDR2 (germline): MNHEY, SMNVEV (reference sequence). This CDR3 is CASSSGDRTYEQYF. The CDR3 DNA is TGTGCCAGCAGTTCAGGGGATCGGACCTACGAGCAGTACTTC.

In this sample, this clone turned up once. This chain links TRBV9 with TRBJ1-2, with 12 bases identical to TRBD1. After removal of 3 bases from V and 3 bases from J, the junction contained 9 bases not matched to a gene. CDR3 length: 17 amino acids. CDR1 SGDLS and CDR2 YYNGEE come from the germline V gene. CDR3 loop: CASSASRDRGRHYGYTF. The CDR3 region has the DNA TGTGCCAGCAGCGCATCCCGGGACAGGGGGCGACACTATGGCTACACCTTC.

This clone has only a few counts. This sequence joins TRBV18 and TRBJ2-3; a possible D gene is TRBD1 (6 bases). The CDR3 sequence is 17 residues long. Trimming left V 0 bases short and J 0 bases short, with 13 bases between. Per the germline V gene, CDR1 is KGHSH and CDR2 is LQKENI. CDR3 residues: CASSPPGLGASTDTQYF. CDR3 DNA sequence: TGTGCCAGCTCACCACCGGGGTTGGGGGCTAGCACAGATACGCAGTATTTT.

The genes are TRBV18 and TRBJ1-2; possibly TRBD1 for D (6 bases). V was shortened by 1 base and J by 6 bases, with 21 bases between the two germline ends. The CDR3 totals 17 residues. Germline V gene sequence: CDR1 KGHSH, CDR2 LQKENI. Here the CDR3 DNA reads TGTGCCAGCTCACCACTCAATAGCCGACGGACAGAGAATGGCTACACCTTC. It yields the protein CASSPLNSRRTENGYTF.

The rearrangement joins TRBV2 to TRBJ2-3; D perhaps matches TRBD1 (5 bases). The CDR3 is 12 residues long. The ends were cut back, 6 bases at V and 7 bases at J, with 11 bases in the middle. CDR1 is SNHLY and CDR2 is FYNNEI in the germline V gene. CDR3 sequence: CASRGEGYTQYF. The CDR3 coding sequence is TGTGCCAGCAGAGGGGAAGGATATACGCAGTATTTT.

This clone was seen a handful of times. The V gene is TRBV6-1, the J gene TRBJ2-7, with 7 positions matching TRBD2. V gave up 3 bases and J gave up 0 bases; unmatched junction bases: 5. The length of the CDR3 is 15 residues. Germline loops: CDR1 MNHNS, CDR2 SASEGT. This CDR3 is CASSEPAGVSYEQYF. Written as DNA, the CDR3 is TGTGCCAGCAGTGAGCCTGCGGGAGTCTCCTACGAGCAGTACTTC.

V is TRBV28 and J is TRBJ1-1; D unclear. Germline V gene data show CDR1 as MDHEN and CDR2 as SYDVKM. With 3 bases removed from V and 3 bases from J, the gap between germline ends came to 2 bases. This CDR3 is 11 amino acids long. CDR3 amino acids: CASSFDTEAFF. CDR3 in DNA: TGTGCCAGCAGTTTCGACACTGAAGCTTTCTTT.

CDR3: CASSPHSGQTEQFF. For the CDR3, the DNA is TGTGCCAGCAGTCCTCACTCTGGACAGACGGAGCAGTTCTTC. The chain employs TRBV27 and TRBJ2-1; D is possibly TRBD1 (6 bases). Trimming left V 5 bases short and J 10 bases short, with 18 bases between. Germline CDR1 MNHEY, CDR2 SMNVEV (reference sequence). The CDR3 spans 14 residues.

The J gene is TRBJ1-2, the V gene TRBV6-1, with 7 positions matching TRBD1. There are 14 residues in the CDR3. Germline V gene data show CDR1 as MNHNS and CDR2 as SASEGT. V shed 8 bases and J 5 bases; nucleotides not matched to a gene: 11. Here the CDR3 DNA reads TGTGCCAGCTATTCTCTTGGGACAGTATATGGCTACACCTTC. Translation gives CASYSLGTVYGYTF.

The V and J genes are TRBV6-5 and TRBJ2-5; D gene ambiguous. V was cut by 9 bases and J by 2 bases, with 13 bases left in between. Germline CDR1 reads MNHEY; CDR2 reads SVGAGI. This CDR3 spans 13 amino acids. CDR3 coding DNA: TGTGCCAGTGCGGAAGCAGATCAAGAGACCCAGTACTTC. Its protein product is CASAEADQETQYF.

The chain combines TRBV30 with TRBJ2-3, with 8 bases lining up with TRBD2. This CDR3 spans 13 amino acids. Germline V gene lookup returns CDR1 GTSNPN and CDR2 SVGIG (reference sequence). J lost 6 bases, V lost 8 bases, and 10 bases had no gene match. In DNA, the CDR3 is TGTGCCGGAAGGGGAGCGGGGGAGGATACGCAGTATTTT. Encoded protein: CAGRGAGEDTQYF.

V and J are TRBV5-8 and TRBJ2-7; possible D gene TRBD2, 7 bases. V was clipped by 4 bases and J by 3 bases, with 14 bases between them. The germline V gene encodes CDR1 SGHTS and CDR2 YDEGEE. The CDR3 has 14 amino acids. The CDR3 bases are TGTGCCAGCAGCCGAGGGGGGGAGAGCTACGAGCAGTACTTC. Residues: CASSRGGESYEQYF. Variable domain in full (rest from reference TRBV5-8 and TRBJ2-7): EAGVTQSPTHLIKTRGQQATLRCSPISGHTSVYWYQQALGLGLQFLLWYDEGEERNRGNFPPRFSGRQFPNYSSELNVNALELEDSALYLCASSRGGESYEQYFGPGTRLTVT.

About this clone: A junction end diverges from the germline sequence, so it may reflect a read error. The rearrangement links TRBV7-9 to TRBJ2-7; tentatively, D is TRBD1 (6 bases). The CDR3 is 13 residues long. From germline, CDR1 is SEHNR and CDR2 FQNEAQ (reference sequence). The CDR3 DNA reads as TGTTCCAGCATGTGGGACACCATAAACGAGCAGTACTTC. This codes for CSSMWDTINEQYF.

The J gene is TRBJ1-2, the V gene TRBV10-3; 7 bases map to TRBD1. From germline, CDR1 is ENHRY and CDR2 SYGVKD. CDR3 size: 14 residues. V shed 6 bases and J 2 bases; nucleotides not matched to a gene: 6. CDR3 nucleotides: TGTGCCATCAGAACCGGGACAGAGAACTATGGCTACACCTTC. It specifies CAIRTGTENYGYTF.

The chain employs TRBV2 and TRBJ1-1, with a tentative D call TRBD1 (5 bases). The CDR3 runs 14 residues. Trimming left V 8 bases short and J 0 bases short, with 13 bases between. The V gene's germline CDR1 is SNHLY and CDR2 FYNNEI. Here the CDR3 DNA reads TGTGCCAGCTTTATGGACACGTTGAACACTGAAGCTTTCTTT. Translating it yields CASFMDTLNTEAFF.

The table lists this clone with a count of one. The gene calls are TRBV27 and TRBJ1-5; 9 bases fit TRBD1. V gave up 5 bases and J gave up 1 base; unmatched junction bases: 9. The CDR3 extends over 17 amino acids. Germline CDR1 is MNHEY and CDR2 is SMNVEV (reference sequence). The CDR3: CASSPGTGRWSNQPQHF. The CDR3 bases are TGTGCCAGCAGTCCCGGGACAGGGCGTTGGAGCAATCAGCCCCAGCATTTT.

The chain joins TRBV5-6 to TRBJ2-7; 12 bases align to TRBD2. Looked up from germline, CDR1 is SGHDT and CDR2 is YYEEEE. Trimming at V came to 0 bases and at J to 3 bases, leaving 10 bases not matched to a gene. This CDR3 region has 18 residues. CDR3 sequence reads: CASSLVMDGLAGFYEQYF. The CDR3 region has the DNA TGTGCCAGCAGCTTGGTAATGGATGGACTAGCGGGATTCTACGAGCAGTACTTC.

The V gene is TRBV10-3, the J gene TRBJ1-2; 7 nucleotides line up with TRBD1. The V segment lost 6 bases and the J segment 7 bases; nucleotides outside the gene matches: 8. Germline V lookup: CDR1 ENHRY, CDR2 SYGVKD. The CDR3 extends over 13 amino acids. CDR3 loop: CAISKVTGFGYTF. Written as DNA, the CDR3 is TGTGCCATCAGCAAGGTGACAGGGTTTGGCTACACCTTC.

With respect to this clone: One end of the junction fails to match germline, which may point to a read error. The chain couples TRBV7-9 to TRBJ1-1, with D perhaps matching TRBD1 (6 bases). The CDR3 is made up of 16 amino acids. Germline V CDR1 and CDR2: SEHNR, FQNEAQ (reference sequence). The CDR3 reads CSSSKYNPTGNTEAFF. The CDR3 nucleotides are TGTTCCAGCAGCAAATACAACCCGACAGGGAACACTGAAGCTTTCTTT.

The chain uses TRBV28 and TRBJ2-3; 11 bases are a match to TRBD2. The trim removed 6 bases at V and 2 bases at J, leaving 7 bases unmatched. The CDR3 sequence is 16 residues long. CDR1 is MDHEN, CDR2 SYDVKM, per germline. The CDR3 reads CASSSGTSGITDTQYF. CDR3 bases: TGTGCCAGCAGCTCCGGGACTAGCGGCATCACAGATACGCAGTATTTT. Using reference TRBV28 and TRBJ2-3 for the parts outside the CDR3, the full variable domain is DVKVTQSSRYLVKRTGEKVFLECVQDMDHENMFWYRQDPGLGLRLIYFSYDVKMKEKGDIPEGYSVSREKKERFSLILESASTNQTSMYLCASSSGTSGITDTQYFGPGTRLTVL.